This entry describes one TCR beta chain. What it binds is unknown. The sample is drawn from a study of CD8+CD57+ T cells in acquired aplastic anemia. Study-wide points: The same twenty-nine CD8+ CDR3 sequences occurred in patients and in controls.

Genomic DNA acted as the template from which TCR beta VDJ combination and CDR3 sequence profiling were carried out. TCRdb fed the reads into MiXCR, producing one record per CDR3 protein. The table records roughly 160,000 distinct CDR3 sequences, about 60% of them present only once. There are 14 residues in the CDR3. CDR1 and CDR2 (germline): SGHRS, YFSETQ. The trim removed 5 bases at V and 6 bases at J, leaving 7 bases unmatched. The clonotype originates from a human donor in good health. Sequenced sample: sorted CD4+, CD8+, or CD8+CD57+ T cells (not recorded which) from PBMCs. This chain uses TRBV5-1 with TRBJ2-3; 9 nucleotides match TRBD2. The CDR3 nucleotides are TGCGCCAGCAGTCCTAGCGGGAACACGGATACGCAGTATTTT. As protein: CASSPSGNTDTQYF.